Following are 4 T cell receptor beta chains from one sample sequenced in a study of blood T cells in healthy people across ages (dated by TCRdb to the mid-2010s). Libraries were built with 5' RACE. The data were produced on an Illumina HiSeq 2500. The second PCR ran for roughly 7 to 11 cycles and used a J-beta primer mix along with a sample-barcoded 5' primer. TCRdb cleaned the public reads at Q25 with fastp, built clones with MiXCR and kept in-frame beta chains. Rows matching on CDR3 protein sequence are summarized as one entry with the most common DNA and genes. This sample is represented by about a million distinct CDR3 sequences; roughly half of them were singletons. About a fifth of the sample lies in the top ten. The sequencing sample was made of blood. The receptors were sampled from an older woman in good health.

Only one count was recorded for this clonotype. V usage is TRBV30 and J usage is TRBJ1-2, with TRBD1 matching over 7 bases. This CDR3 comprises 13 residues. Germline CDR1 is GTSNPN and CDR2 is SVGIG (reference sequence). The trim removed 3 bases at V and 2 bases at J, leaving 3 bases unmatched. CDR3 DNA sequence: TGTGCCTGGAGGGGGACAGACAACTATGGCTACACCTTC. This translates into CAWRGTDNYGYTF.

This clonotype was counted once. The chain carries TRBV20-1 and TRBJ2-7, with 13 bases aligning to TRBD2. The CDR3 contains 15 residues. From germline, CDR1 is DFQATT and CDR2 SNEGSKA (reference sequence). V was pared by 7 bases and J by 7 bases, with 13 bases of the junction left unmatched. The CDR3 region is CSVVVRLAGGNEQYF. The CDR3 DNA reads TGCAGTGTCGTAGTCAGACTAGCGGGAGGCAATGAGCAGTACTTC.

This chain connects TRBV19 to TRBJ1-5, with 9 bases lining up with TRBD1. Germline V gene sequence: CDR1 LNHDA, CDR2 SQIVND (reference sequence). The V and J ends lost 5 bases and 4 bases, in that order; junction bases with no gene match: 9. The CDR3 has 16 residues. CDR3: CASSPGGTGLNQPQHF. In nucleotides, the CDR3 is TGTGCCAGTAGTCCCGGGGGGACAGGGCTGAATCAGCCCCAGCATTTT.

J is TRBJ2-7 and V is TRBV11-2, with D maybe TRBD1 (5 bases). Trimming cost V 5 bases and J 6 bases, with 20 bases left between them. The CDR3 sequence is 15 residues long. Looked up from germline, CDR1 is SGHAT and CDR2 is FQNNGV. In DNA form, the CDR3 reads TGTGCCAGCAGCCCCTGGACCAGGGATAAAGCCGAGCAGTACTTC. Protein product: CASSPWTRDKAEQYF.